One sample yielded the 7 T cell receptor beta chains listed below, sequenced in a study of PD-1 blockade in classical Hodgkin lymphoma. Libraries were prepared by immunoSEQ multiplex PCR; TCRdb keeps only in-frame clonotypes and omits some of them. This table holds around 25,000 clones, around 94% found once. The time point: newly diagnosed, previously untreated cHL patient sample. Material for sequencing was peripheral blood mononuclear cells (PBMCs). The receptor set was obtained from a human donor with classical Hodgkin lymphoma.

This chain links TRBV4-3 with TRBJ2-5, with D unclear. The CDR3 consists of 15 residues. In germline, CDR1 is LGHNA, CDR2 YSLEER. V was cut by 3 bases and J by 1 base, with 12 bases left in between. The CDR3 coding sequence is TGCGCCAGCAGCCAGCTTCCAGCAACCCAAGAGACCCAGTACTTC. It specifies CASSQLPATQETQYF.

The chain carries TRBV5-4 and TRBJ2-7, with D possibly being TRBD2 (9 bases). This CDR3 is 16 amino acids long. CDR1 and CDR2 (germline): SGHNT, YYREEE (reference sequence). The ends were cut back, 4 bases at V and 2 bases at J, with 19 bases in the middle. CDR3 protein: CASSQGAGGPTYEQYF. The CDR3 DNA reads TGTGCCAGCAGCCAGGGGGCGGGAGGGCCCACCTACGAGCAGTACTTC.

The V and J genes are TRBV25-1 and TRBJ1-2; D gene ambiguous. Between the trimmed V and J ends, which lost 5 bases and 7 bases, there was a span of 8 bases. Germline V gene lookup returns CDR1 MGHDK and CDR2 SYGVNS. CDR3 length: 11 residues. The CDR3 coding sequence is TGTGCCAGCAGTCTGGGAGGTGGCTACACCTTC. This encodes CASSLGGGYTF.

The chain carries TRBV9 and TRBJ1-1; D may be TRBD1 (5 bases). The CDR3 covers 15 residues. Germline-derived CDR1 and CDR2 are SGDLS and YYNGEE. V was clipped by 0 bases and J by 1 base, with 10 bases between them. The CDR3 sequence: CASSVAAGSNTEAFF. The CDR3 DNA follows: TGTGCCAGCAGCGTAGCGGCAGGGTCGAACACTGAAGCTTTCTTT.

The chain has TRBV19 and TRBJ1-5, with 9 nucleotides matching TRBD1. CDR1 is LNHDA, CDR2 SQIVND, per germline (reference sequence). The CDR3 has 15 residues. J lost 9 bases, V lost 1 base, and 7 bases had no gene match. CDR3 sequence: CASSIGEGQGSPQHF. CDR3 in DNA: TGTGCCAGTAGTATAGGGGAGGGACAGGGATCGCCCCAGCATTTT.

Here the CDR3 DNA reads TGTGCCAGCCGAGCAGCCGTAGCGGGCCGTAACACCGGGGAGCTGTTTTTT. Its translation: CASRAAVAGRNTGELFF. The chain joins TRBV18 to TRBJ2-2, with 7 bases aligning to TRBD2. V lost 8 bases to trimming and J lost 2 bases; unmatched junction nucleotides: 14. The germline V gene encodes CDR1 KGHSH and CDR2 LQKENI. The CDR3 is made up of 17 amino acids.

The chain couples TRBV7-9 to TRBJ2-2; 10 nucleotides line up with TRBD1. The CDR3 loop spans 15 amino acids. V dropped 9 bases and J dropped 7; count of bases not matched to a gene: 11. Germline CDR1 reads SEHNR; CDR2 reads FQNEAQ (reference sequence). CDR3 region: CASYPMGQGIGELFF. CDR3 nucleotide sequence: TGTGCCAGTTACCCTATGGGACAGGGGATCGGGGAGCTGTTTTTT.